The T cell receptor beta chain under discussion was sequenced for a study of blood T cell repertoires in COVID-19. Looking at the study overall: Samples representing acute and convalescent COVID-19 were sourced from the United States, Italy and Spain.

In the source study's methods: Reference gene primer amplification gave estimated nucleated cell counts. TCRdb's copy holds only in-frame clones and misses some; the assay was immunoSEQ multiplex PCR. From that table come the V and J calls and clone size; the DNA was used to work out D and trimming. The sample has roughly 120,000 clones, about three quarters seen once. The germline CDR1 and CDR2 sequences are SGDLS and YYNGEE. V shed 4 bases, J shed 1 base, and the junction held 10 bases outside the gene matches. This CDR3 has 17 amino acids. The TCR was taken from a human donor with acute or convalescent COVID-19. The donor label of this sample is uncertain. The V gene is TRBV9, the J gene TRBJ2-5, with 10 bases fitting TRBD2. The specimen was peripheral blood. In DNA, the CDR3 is TGTGCCAGCAGCCCCGAAGGTAGCGGGGGGACCCAAGAGACCCAGTACTTC. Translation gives CASSPEGSGGTQETQYF.